This section outlines one TCR beta chain sequence together with its context. These data come from a study of blood T cells in healthy people across ages. V was clipped by 5 bases and J by 11 bases, with 17 bases between them. Germline lookup yields CDR1 SGHTA and CDR2 FQGNSA. The CDR3 consists of 13 residues. A second 7 to 11 cycle PCR used barcoded and J-beta primers. Every sample produced at least 3 million CDR3-containing paired-end reads. TCRdb ran MiXCR on the 5' RACE reads and lists one entry per CDR3 protein. The data contain about 1.7 million distinct CDR3 sequences, 28% of them seen just once; the ten biggest clones take up 7.7%.

This chain joins TRBV7-2 and TRBJ2-3, with D unclear. The origin of this receptor is a woman in her twenties or thirties in good health. The specimen was blood. The CDR3 sequence: CASSPSPQERQYF. DNA for the CDR3: TGTGCCAGCAGCCCGTCGCCCCAGGAAAGGCAGTATTTT.